This T cell receptor (beta chain) was captured in a study of blood T cell repertoires in COVID-19. Study-level information: COVID-19 samples, acute and convalescent, were from the United States, Italy and Spain.

Seattle patients were enrolled while actively infected and followed longitudinally. TCRdb's copy holds only in-frame clones and misses some; the assay was immunoSEQ multiplex PCR. The sample comprises 130,000 to 150,000 clones, roughly nine tenths of which are singletons, and around an eighth rests with the top ten. V lost 4 bases, J lost 6 bases, and 5 bases stayed unmatched. This CDR3 region has 14 residues. Germline values: CDR1 MDHEN, CDR2 SYDVKM. This sequence was found in a man between 18 and 35 years old with COVID-19, enrolled during active disease. The rearrangement uses TRBV28 and TRBJ2-1; 8 bases line up with TRBD1. The sequenced material came from peripheral blood. The CDR3 DNA is TGTGCCAGCAGTTACCGGACAGGGCTCAATGAGCAGTTCTTC. It yields the protein CASSYRTGLNEQFF.